Each of the 7 T cell receptor beta chains below was sequenced from the same sample in a study of blood T cell repertoires in COVID-19. The data were produced by immunoSEQ multiplex PCR, yet TCRdb's version contains in-frame clones alone and is incomplete. The table records 190,000 or so clones, approximately 87% of them present only once. Sequencing was done on a sample of peripheral blood. These TCRs come from a woman aged 18-29 years who had recovered from COVID-19.

The chain employs TRBV5-5 and TRBJ1-6, with 8 bases that match TRBD1. V shed 0 bases and J 13 bases; nucleotides not matched to a gene: 15. CDR3 length equals 17 residues. Germline V gives CDR1 SGHKS, CDR2 YYEKEE (reference sequence). The CDR3 reads CASSLERAGGYVFPLHF. The CDR3 bases are TGTGCCAGCAGCTTGGAGAGGGCAGGGGGCTACGTTTTCCCCCTCCACTTT.

This CDR3 is CAWRTELSTEAFF. The CDR3 coding sequence is TGTGCCTGGAGAACAGAACTCTCCACTGAAGCTTTCTTT. The gene calls are TRBV30 and TRBJ1-1; D is unresolved. From germline, CDR1 is GTSNPN and CDR2 SVGIG (reference sequence). Between the trimmed V and J ends, which lost 3 bases and 4 bases, there was a span of 12 bases. The CDR3 covers 13 residues.

The V gene is TRBV6-2 or TRBV6-3, the J gene TRBJ1-5, with a weak D call TRBD1 (6 bases). CDR1 is MNHEY and CDR2 is SVGEGT in the germline V gene. Between the trimmed V and J ends, which lost 0 bases and 3 bases, there was a span of 15 bases. CDR3 length equals 17 residues. The CDR3 sequence: CASSYSRIRTVNQPQHF. CDR3 in DNA: TGTGCCAGCAGTTACTCCCGTATTCGGACAGTCAATCAGCCCCAGCATTTT.

This clone has just one count. The V and J genes are TRBV7-3 and TRBJ2-3; 7 bases match TRBD2. There are 15 residues in the CDR3. Germline values: CDR1 SGHTA, CDR2 FQGTGA. The J segment lost 2 bases and the V segment lost 3 bases, leaving 5 bases of the junction unmatched. CDR3 bases: TGTGCCAGCAGCTTGCGCGGGGGAAACACAGATACGCAGTATTTT. It yields the protein CASSLRGGNTDTQYF. The complete variable domain, with remaining parts taken from reference TRBV7-3 and TRBJ2-3, reads GAGVSQTPSNKVTEKGKYVELRCDPISGHTALYWYRQSLGQGPEFLIYFQGTGAADDSGLPNDRFFAVRPEGSVSTLKIQRTERGDSAVYLCASSLRGGNTDTQYFGPGTRLTVL.

The rearrangement joins TRBV4-3 to TRBJ1-4; the D gene is possibly TRBD1 (5 bases). The CDR3 spans 15 residues. The V end was cut by 2 bases, the J end by 3 bases, with 10 bases between. Germline-derived CDR1 and CDR2 are LGHNA and YSLEER. In DNA, the CDR3 is TGCGCCAGCAGCCAACCGACAGCCTCTAATGAAAAACTGTTTTTT. Its translation is CASSQPTASNEKLFF.

The V call is TRBV30, the J call TRBJ2-1, with TRBD2 as a possible D gene (6 bases). The CDR3 consists of 13 residues. Looked up from germline, CDR1 is GTSNPN and CDR2 is SVGIG (reference sequence). The CDR3 nucleotides read TGTGCTTACCTACTAGCCCTTTCCAATGAGCAGTTCTTC. This encodes CAYLLALSNEQFF.

This clone has just one count. The CDR3 loop reads CASSPATDSYEQYV. The CDR3 DNA reads as TGCGCCAGCAGCCCCGCGACAGACTCCTACGAGCAGTACGTC. The rearrangement links TRBV5-1 to TRBJ2-7; possible D gene TRBD1, 5 bases. This CDR3 has 14 amino acids. Germline-derived CDR1 and CDR2 are SGHRS and YFSETQ. With 4 bases removed from V and 0 bases from J, the gap between germline ends came to 11 bases.